The rows below give T cell receptor beta chains drawn from one sample of a study of early stage breast cancer tumors. The method was immunoSEQ multiplex PCR; TCRdb's version includes in-frame clones alone and lacks a portion of them. The sample includes under 45,000 clones, roughly 69% of them seen just once. The specimen was blood. The origin of the receptors is a person between 50 and 60 years old with breast cancer. The CDR3 runs from the conserved cysteine through the conserved F or W. Each record gives: CDR3 DNA, CDR3 protein, V gene, J gene, clone size, D gene. The D gene is left open where the match is weak. Only part of the rows carry a size: once, few, many, or a class if the clone is expanded.

CDR3nt: TGTGCCAGCAGTCCCCTCACAGGGGGCCGGAGGACCGGGGAGCTGTTTTTT; CDR3aa: CASSPLTGGRRTGELFF; v_gene: TRBV2; j_gene: TRBJ2-2; abundance: .; d_gene: TRBD1
CDR3nt: TGTGCCAGCAGCTTGGGAGAGTATGGCTACACCTTC; CDR3aa: CASSLGEYGYTF; v_gene: TRBV5-6; j_gene: TRBJ1-2; abundance: .; d_gene: .
CDR3nt: TGTGCCAGCAGCCAACTCAGGAACACTGAAGCTTTCTTT; CDR3aa: CASSQLRNTEAFF; v_gene: TRBV14; j_gene: TRBJ1-1; abundance: few; d_gene: .
CDR3nt: TGTGCCAGCAGCTCGGCCGGGACAGGGTTCTACGAGCAGTACTTC; CDR3aa: CASSSAGTGFYEQYF; v_gene: TRBV7-2; j_gene: TRBJ2-7; abundance: .; d_gene: TRBD1
CDR3nt: TGTGCCAGCAGTGAGAGGGACAGGGGCGCTGAAGCTTTCTTT; CDR3aa: CASSERDRGAEAFF; v_gene: TRBV6-1; j_gene: TRBJ1-1; abundance: .; d_gene: TRBD1
CDR3nt: TGTGCCAGCAGCCACCGAGGAAACAGGGGGCTGATGTACGAGCAGTACTTC; CDR3aa: CASSHRGNRGLMYEQYF; v_gene: TRBV7-2; j_gene: TRBJ2-7; abundance: .; d_gene: TRBD1
CDR3nt: TGTGCCAGCAGCTTTCGGGGGACCGGCACAGATACGCAGTATTTT; CDR3aa: CASSFRGTGTDTQYF; v_gene: TRBV7-2; j_gene: TRBJ2-3; abundance: .; d_gene: .
CDR3nt: TGTGCCAGCAGTTTATTCCCGCGGGAGGAGACGAACACTGAAGCTTTCTTT; CDR3aa: CASSLFPREETNTEAFF; v_gene: TRBV27; j_gene: TRBJ1-1; abundance: .; d_gene: .
CDR3nt: TGTGCCAGCAGCCACAGGGACGGCTACACCTTC; CDR3aa: CASSHRDGYTF; v_gene: TRBV6-1; j_gene: TRBJ1-2; abundance: .; d_gene: .
CDR3nt: TGTGCCAGCAGCGTAGGCCTAGCGGGGGTAAGAAGCTCCTACAATGAGCAGTTCTTC; CDR3aa: CASSVGLAGVRSSYNEQFF; v_gene: TRBV9; j_gene: TRBJ2-1; abundance: .; d_gene: TRBD2
CDR3nt: TGTGCCAGCAGCCCAGCACGAGACAGGGGGAATCAGCCCCAGCATTTT; CDR3aa: CASSPARDRGNQPQHF; v_gene: TRBV2; j_gene: TRBJ1-5; abundance: .; d_gene: TRBD1
CDR3nt: TGTGCCAGTAGTATCGGCGGGAGACCGACTGAGCAGTTCTTC; CDR3aa: CASSIGGRPTEQFF; v_gene: TRBV19; j_gene: TRBJ2-1; abundance: .; d_gene: TRBD2
CDR3nt: TGTGCCAGCAGCTTTAAACAGCACTCTGGAAACACCATATATTTT; CDR3aa: CASSFKQHSGNTIYF; v_gene: TRBV7-6; j_gene: TRBJ1-3; abundance: .; d_gene: .
CDR3nt: TGTGCCAGCGGCAACATAGCGGGAGGGAGGAATGAGCAGTTCTTC; CDR3aa: CASGNIAGGRNEQFF; v_gene: TRBV28; j_gene: TRBJ2-1; abundance: .; d_gene: TRBD2
CDR3nt: TGTGCCAGCACCCCTGGGACAGGGGGTAAAACTAATGAAAAACTGTTTTTT; CDR3aa: CASTPGTGGKTNEKLFF; v_gene: TRBV21-1; j_gene: TRBJ1-4; abundance: .; d_gene: .
CDR3nt: TGCGCCAGCAGTGCTCTCAGGGATGGCACTGAAGCTTTCTTT; CDR3aa: CASSALRDGTEAFF; v_gene: TRBV10-1; j_gene: TRBJ1-1; abundance: .; d_gene: .
CDR3nt: TGTGCCAGCAGTTCCCCAGGGTTTGGGACCCAGTACTTC; CDR3aa: CASSSPGFGTQYF; v_gene: TRBV6-5; j_gene: TRBJ2-5; abundance: .; d_gene: .